A single sample is the source of the 14 T cell receptor beta chains below, sequenced in a study of human T cells and chemical hapten exposure. The time point was: pre-sensitization, week 0. Noted treatment: therapeutic diphenylcyclopropenone sensitization with weekly scalp DPC. TCRdb re-analysed the RACE reads in MiXCR, keeping a single row per CDR3 protein. The repertoire holds 350,000 to 400,000 distinct CDR3 sequences, less than 6.5% seen once, with around 2.6% in the top ten. Source: whole blood, taken in connection with sensitization to the hapten diphenylcyclopropenone (DPC). These TCRs come from a woman in her fifties or sixties with alopecia areata. Some clones in this sample may be carry-over from other donors' samples.

This clonotype was counted ten times or more. The gene calls are TRBV7-6 and TRBJ2-4; D tentatively fits TRBD1 or TRBD2 (5 bases each). The CDR3 is 14 residues long. V gave up 5 bases and J gave up 6 bases, with 14 bases separating them. CDR1 SGHVS and CDR2 FNYEAQ come from the germline V gene. The CDR3 reads CASSIGTAGNIQYF. The DNA of the CDR3 is TGTGCCAGCAGCATCGGGACGGCCGGAAACATTCAGTACTTC.

This clonotype was observed a handful of times. The V call is TRBV29-1, the J call TRBJ1-5, with no clear D. Germline CDR1 is SQVTM and CDR2 is ANQGSEA. The CDR3 extends over 13 amino acids. Deletions cut 7 bases from V and 3 bases from J, with 13 bases between. The CDR3 sequence is CSAVNGVNQPQHF. CDR3 nucleotide sequence: TGCAGCGCAGTCAATGGGGTCAATCAGCCCCAGCATTTT.

This clonotype was detected ten times or more. The DNA of the CDR3 is TGTGCCAGCAGCTTCCAGGGAACCCAGCCCCAGCATTTT. This sequence encodes CASSFQGTQPQHF. This rearrangement joins TRBV7-2 to TRBJ1-5; TRBD1 might be the D (5 bases). Per the germline V gene, CDR1 is SGHTA and CDR2 is FQGNSA. Between the trimmed V and J ends, which lost 3 bases and 7 bases, there was a span of 10 bases. There are 13 residues in the CDR3.

This clonotype was observed a few times. The chain has TRBV6-1 and TRBJ1-1; D remains ambiguous. Deletions cut 8 bases from V and 1 base from J, with 20 bases between. The CDR3 has 16 residues. Germline values: CDR1 MNHNS, CDR2 SASEGT. CDR3 DNA: TGTGCCAGCTGGACCCGGTGGGTCGATAAGAACACTGAAGCTTTCTTT. This codes for CASWTRWVDKNTEAFF.

In its sample, this clonotype was seen many times. The chain links TRBV28 to TRBJ2-1; D perhaps matches TRBD2 (6 bases). CDR1 and CDR2 from the germline V gene are MDHEN and SYDVKM. This CDR3 contains 13 residues. Trimming took off 7 bases at V and 9 bases at J, with 16 bases between the two ends. The CDR3 is CASTQEGYVEQFF. CDR3 in DNA: TGTGCCAGCACCCAGGAGGGGTACGTTGAGCAGTTCTTC. The full variable domain, its missing parts supplied by reference TRBV28 and TRBJ2-1, is DVKVTQSSRYLVKRTGEKVFLECVQDMDHENMFWYRQDPGLGLRLIYFSYDVKMKEKGDIPEGYSVSREKKERFSLILESASTNQTSMYLCASTQEGYVEQFFGPGTRLTVL.

This clonotype was picked up a small number of times. The chain carries TRBV9 and TRBJ1-1, with 8 bases fitting TRBD1. V shed 1 base, J shed 3 bases, and the junction held 5 bases outside the gene matches. Germline CDR1 SGDLS, CDR2 YYNGEE. This CDR3 comprises 15 residues. CDR3 sequence (DNA): TGTGCCAGCAGCGTATCAGACAGGGGACACACTGAAGCTTTCTTT. It translates to CASSVSDRGHTEAFF.

This clonotype was seen more than once but under ten times. The V and J genes are TRBV6-5 and TRBJ2-3, with D hard to call. Germline V lookup: CDR1 MNHEY, CDR2 SVGAGI. V lost 6 bases and J 3 bases, leaving 19 bases between the germline ends. The CDR3 covers 16 residues. This CDR3 is CASSRISSPRTDTQYF. CDR3 DNA: TGTGCCAGCAGCCGGATTAGCTCCCCCCGAACAGATACGCAGTATTTT.

This clonotype was detected ten times or more. The chain combines TRBV10-3 with TRBJ2-3; either TRBD1 or TRBD2 may supply D (6 bases each). The CDR3 contains 12 residues. The V gene lost 7 bases and the J gene lost 7 bases, with 12 bases spanning the gap. Germline V gives CDR1 ENHRY, CDR2 SYGVKD. CDR3 in DNA: TGTGCCATCAAGGAGGGGGGATATACGCAGTATTTT. This codes for CAIKEGGYTQYF.

This clonotype occurred a few times. This chain links TRBV4-3 with TRBJ2-7; D remains unclear. CDR3 length: 13 amino acids. Germline lookup yields CDR1 LGHNA and CDR2 YSLEER. Trimming took 3 bases from V and 2 from J, leaving 8 bases between them. The CDR3 DNA reads as TGCGCCAGCAGCCAGGGTCGAACCTACGAGCAGTACTTC. Translating gives CASSQGRTYEQYF.

This clonotype was observed a handful of times. The chain joins TRBV2 to TRBJ2-7; D is undetermined. Trimming took 10 bases from V and 6 from J, leaving 16 bases between them. This CDR3 comprises 12 residues. The germline CDR1 and CDR2 sequences are SNHLY and FYNNEI. In nucleotides, the CDR3 is TGTGCCATTGGGCCGGCCCTGAGCGAGCAGTACTTC. Its translation: CAIGPALSEQYF.

This clonotype was recorded many times. The V gene is TRBV12-3 or TRBV12-4, the J gene TRBJ2-3, with 12 positions matching TRBD2. The CDR3 loop spans 19 amino acids. V dropped 3 bases and J dropped 4; count of bases not matched to a gene: 14. For the CDR3, the DNA is TGTGCCAGCAGTTTCCCCGGACTAGCGGGACCCTTGATCGCAGATACGCAGTATTTT. This translates into CASSFPGLAGPLIADTQYF.

This clonotype was recorded many times. The chain couples TRBV4-1 to TRBJ2-4, with 9 bases lining up with TRBD1. V shed 4 bases and J 5 bases; nucleotides not matched to a gene: 6. The germline gives CDR1 MGHRA, CDR2 YSYEKL. This CDR3 contains 15 residues. CDR3 amino acids: CASSRTGGRENIQYF. In DNA form, the CDR3 reads TGCGCCAGCAGCCGTACAGGGGGCAGAGAAAACATTCAGTACTTC.

Concerning this clonotype: Given a much more abundant clone one base away, this may be a read error. Here the CDR3 omits its conserved ending phenylalanine or tryptophan, so a read error is the likely source. The chain employs TRBV12-3 or TRBV12-4 and TRBJ1-5; the D is unclear. The V gene lost 4 bases and the J gene lost 0 bases, with 10 bases spanning the gap. This CDR3 contains 15 residues. CDR3 sequence reads: CASSSGSPSNQPQHS. CDR3 bases: TGTGCCAGCAGTTCGGGCAGCCCTAGCAATCAGCCCCAGCATTCT.

This clonotype came up a few times. V and J are TRBV4-1 and TRBJ1-1; D gene unclear. V was pared by 4 bases and J by 2 bases, with 14 bases between. The germline gives CDR1 MGHRA, CDR2 YSYEKL. This CDR3 is built from 15 residues. The CDR3 reads CASSPRGRANTEAFF. For the CDR3, the DNA is TGCGCCAGCAGCCCTAGAGGGAGGGCTAACACTGAAGCTTTCTTT.